The sequence of this TCR beta chain was determined in a study of T cell repertoires in cytomegalovirus infection. In the study overall: Public signatures in TCR beta pointed to CMV infection and matching HLA type.

General study points: The study identified carriers of CMV plus the relevant HLA from cumulative public TCR beta family frequency. Within the response measured ex vivo, HLA-C-restricted CMV-specific TCR beta clonotypes were dominant.

From germline, CDR1 is SEHNR and CDR2 FQNEAQ (reference sequence). The CDR3 is 15 amino acids. V gave up 1 base and J gave up 5 bases, with 15 bases separating them. TCRdb re-called the reads with MiXCR, one entry per CDR3 protein. Of more than 650,000 distinct CDR3 sequences listed, less than 40% are singletons. Note on this clonotype: The antigen is not known.

The sequencing sample was made of PBMCs. J is TRBJ2-7 and V is TRBV7-9; D uncertain. This TCR came from a human donor in good health (CMV status not recorded). Some clones in this sample may be carry-over from other donors' samples. CDR3 region: CASSLEWSRQNEQYF. The DNA of the CDR3 is TGTGCCAGCAGCTTAGAATGGAGCCGTCAAAACGAGCAGTACTTC.